Listed below are T cell receptor delta chains from one sample, sequenced in a study of gamma-delta T cells after stem cell transplantation. TCRdb redid clone calling on the RT-PCR reads using CATT. The sample consists of around 2,200 delta-chain clones, over 2.5% of them appearing once. Material: gamma-delta T cells. The receptors here all came from a human donor. It is not recorded whose cells these are; they may come from a transplant donor. CDR3s include the opening cysteine and the closing phenylalanine or tryptophan. D genes are given only for firm matches. The size of a clone is reported for some rows only, either as once, few or many, or as a class for expanded clones.

J gene	clone size	V gene	D gene	CDR3 DNA	CDR3 protein
TRDJ1	medium-sized	TRDV2	TRDD3	TGTGCCTGTGACCTACTGGGGGATACCTCCACCGATAAACTCATCTTT	CACDLLGDTSTDKLIF
TRDJ1	medium-sized	TRDV2	TRDD3	TGTGCCTGTGACACAGGGAACTGGGGGATAAACAAAGAACTCATCTTT	CACDTGNWGINKELIF
TRDJ1	few	TRDV2	TRDD3	TGTGCCTGTGACGTCCTTACTGGGGATACGCCGGACACCGATAAACTCATCTTT	CACDVLTGDTPDTDKLIF
TRDJ1	few	TRDV2	TRDD3	TGTGCCTGTGACACCGTGGGGGATACGCTCAACACCGATAAACTCATCTTT	CACDTVGDTLNTDKLIF
TRDJ3	few	TRDV2	NA	TGTGCCTGTGACACCGGGGATGCCATATCCTGGGACACCCGACAGATGTTCTTC	CACDTGDAISWDTRQMFF
TRDJ1	large	TRDV2	NA	TGTGCCTGTGACCCAGTAATGGGCGCCGATAAACTCATCTTT	CACDPVMGADKLIF
TRDJ3	few	TRDV2	TRDD3	TGTGCCTGTGACACCGTACTGGGGGATACGGTGAGCTCCTGGGACACCCGACAGATGTTTTTC	CACDTVLGDTVSSWDTRQMFF
TRDJ1	NA	TRDV2	TRDD3	TGTGCCTGTGACACCCTGGGGGATTCTCTTCACACCGATAAACTCATCTTT	CACDTLGDSLHTDKLIF
TRDJ1	medium-sized	TRDV2	TRDD3	TGTGCCTGTGACCCCGTCGCTGGGGATACTTCGGATAAACTCATCTTT	CACDPVAGDTSDKLIF
TRDJ1	medium-sized	TRDV2	NA	TGTGCCTGTGACACGATTGTCCCGGGCGCAAACACCGATAAACTCATCTTT	CACDTIVPGANTDKLIF
TRDJ1	few	TRDV2	TRDD3	TGTGCCTGTGACCCGGTACTGGGGGATACGCATTCGAACTACGATAAACTCATCTTT	CACDPVLGDTHSNYDKLIF
TRDJ1	medium-sized	TRDV2	TRDD3	TGTGCCTGTGACACCGTTACTGGGGGATACGCGGGATCCATCACCGATAAACTCATCTTT	CACDTVTGGYAGSITDKLIF
TRDJ1	few	TRDV2	TRDD3	TGTGCCTGTGACACCGTAGCTGGGGGATACGACGATTCGTACACCGATAAACTCATCTTT	CACDTVAGGYDDSYTDKLIF
TRDJ1	medium-sized	TRDV2	TRDD3	TGTGCCTGTGACCTTGTTGGGACTGGGGGATCGACCGATAAACTCATCTTT	CACDLVGTGGSTDKLIF
TRDJ1	NA	TRDV2	NA	TGTGCCTGTGACCAGTTAACTCGGGGGAGTTCCGATAAACTCATCTTT	CACDQLTRGSSDKLIF
TRDJ1	medium-sized	TRDV2	TRDD3	TGTGCCTGTGATGTTTTGGGGGATACGGGGACCGATAAACTCATCTTT	CACDVLGDTGTDKLIF
TRDJ1	medium-sized	TRDV2	TRDD3	TGTGCCTGTGACACTTTACTGGGGGATACCGATAAACTCATCTTT	CACDTLLGDTDKLIF
TRDJ1	medium-sized	TRDV2	TRDD3	TGTGCCTGTGACACCGCTGGGGGATACCAATACACCGATAAACTCATCTTT	CACDTAGGYQYTDKLIF
TRDJ1	medium-sized	TRDV1	NA	TGTGCTCTTGGGGAACTAGTCCTACGTTGGGATATAGACCCCTCCTATAAACTCATCTTT	CALGELVLRWDIDPSYKLIF
TRDJ1	NA	TRDV2	TRDD3	TGTGCCTGTGACACGGTTGTCCAAACTGGGGGATACGCCGATAAACTCATCTTT	CACDTVVQTGGYADKLIF
TRDJ3	few	TRDV2	TRDD3	TGTGCCTGTGACACCGGGGGATACGGTTCCTGGGACACCCGACAGATGTTTTTC	CACDTGGYGSWDTRQMFF
TRDJ1	NA	TRDV2	TRDD3	TGTGCCTGTGACACGCTGGGGGATACGGCCGATAAACCCATCTTT	CACDTLGDTADKPIF
TRDJ1	NA	TRDV2	TRDD3	TGTGCCGGTGACACCGCCTTCGCCTCCTCCATAGGAGGATACGCACGGTACACCGATAAACTCATCTTT	CAGDTAFASSIGGYARYTDKLIF
TRDJ1	large	TRDV2	TRDD3	TGTGCCTGTGACACCGTGGTGGGGGATACCCGGACCGGCGATAAACTCATCTTT	CACDTVVGDTRTGDKLIF
TRDJ3	few	TRDV2	TRDD3	TGTGCCTGTGACACCGTCCTGGGGGATACGGACCGGGACACCCGACAGATGTTTTTC	CACDTVLGDTDRDTRQMFF
TRDJ1	medium-sized	TRDV2	TRDD3	TGTGCCTGTGACGAGGTACTGGGGGATACTAACACCGATAAACTCATCTTT	CACDEVLGDTNTDKLIF
TRDJ1	medium-sized	TRDV2	TRDD3	TGTGCCTGTGACACCGTAGCGACTGGGGGACCTCAGTACACCGATAAACTCATCTTT	CACDTVATGGPQYTDKLIF
TRDJ1	few	TRDV2	TRDD3	TGTGCCTGTGACACCGTGGGTACTGGGGGATACGGCGATAAACTCATCTTT	CACDTVGTGGYGDKLIF
TRDJ1	medium-sized	TRDV2	TRDD3	TGTGCCTGTGACGTTATATCCCCCGCTGGGGGATCGGAATTACCGTACACCGATAAACTCATCTTT	CACDVISPAGGSELPYTDKLIF
TRDJ1	few	TRDV2	TRDD3	TGTGCCTGTGACACCGTTCGTACTGGGGGATCCAACCTGACCGATAAACTCATCTTT	CACDTVRTGGSNLTDKLIF
TRDJ1	large	TRDV1	TRDD3	TGTGCTCTTGGGGAACTAGTCTTGGGAAACTACGTGGGGGATACAACCGATAAACTCATCTTT	CALGELVLGNYVGDTTDKLIF
TRDJ1	medium-sized	TRDV2	TRDD3	TGTGCCTGTGACACCGGATCGCTACTGGGGGATAAGGGAATGACTTACACCGATAAACTCATCTTT	CACDTGSLLGDKGMTYTDKLIF
TRDJ1	few	TRDV2	TRDD3	TGTGCCTGTGACCTCGTTACTGGGGGACAAACCTCCCTCACCGATAAACTCATCTTT	CACDLVTGGQTSLTDKLIF
TRDJ1	NA	TRDV2	TRDD3	TGTGCCTGTGACGCCTTACTGGGGGATAATTCCGATAAACTCATCTTT	CACDALLGDNSDKLIF
TRDJ1	large	TRDV2	TRDD3	TGTGCCTGTGACTTACTGGGGGATACGGGAACCGATAAACTCATCTTT	CACDLLGDTGTDKLIF
TRDJ1	medium-sized	TRDV1	TRDD3	TGTGCTCTTGGGGAACTGGCTTTCTTTCCACTTCCATTCGCCCTGGGGGTAGGGTCCACCGATAAACTCATCTTT	CALGELAFFPLPFALGVGSTDKLIF
TRDJ1	few	TRDV2	TRDD3	TGTGCCCGTGACACGCTACCTCCTTCGGCGACTGGGGGATACGCTCCGGCAACCGATAAACTCATCTTT	CARDTLPPSATGGYAPATDKLIF
TRDJ3	few	TRDV2	TRDD3	TGTGCCTGTGACACGCTACTGGGGGATACGTCCTCCTGGGACACCCGACAGATGTTTTTC	CACDTLLGDTSSWDTRQMFF
TRDJ1	few	TRDV2	NA	TGTGCCTGTGACACCGTAGCCCCCCCCGGGGTTCTCCGGGTGGACACCGATAAACTCATCTTT	CACDTVAPPGVLRVDTDKLIF
TRDJ1	NA	TRDV2	TRDD3	TGTGCCTGTGACCCACTGGGGGATACGAACACCGATAAACTCATCTTT	CACDPLGDTNTDKLIF